These 29 T cell receptor beta chains originate from one sample sequenced in a study of Ad26.COV2.S vaccination and SARS-CoV-2 variants. Here immunoSEQ multiplex PCR was the method, and the copy in TCRdb shows in-frame clones only, minus some. The top ten hold under 2% of the sample, which has hundreds of thousands of clones, over 80% seen once. Treatment meaning: around 19 received Ad26.COV2.S at low or high dose, single or two shots; a few received placebo; per-sample allocation not given. Specimens were obtained on day 63 following the first vaccine or placebo injection. Specimen: peripheral blood, collected in a trial of Ad26.COV2.S vaccine versus placebo. These receptors all stem from a person aged 18-65 years who received the Ad26.COV2.S COVID-19 vaccine or a placebo.

The gene calls are TRBV7-2 and TRBJ1-1; D not certain. Trimming shortened V by 5 bases and J by 4 bases, and 11 bases separated the two germline ends. Germline V CDR1 and CDR2: SGHTA, FQGNSA. The CDR3 is 13 amino acids. CDR3: CASSLVMFTEAFF. The CDR3 coding sequence is TGTGCCAGCAGCCTCGTTATGTTCACTGAAGCTTTCTTT.

Only one count was recorded for this clone. V and J are TRBV30 and TRBJ1-5; D remains unclear. The ends were cut back, 2 bases at V and 0 bases at J, with 11 bases in the middle. Germline CDR1 is GTSNPN and CDR2 is SVGIG (reference sequence). The CDR3 contains 15 residues. CDR3 in DNA: TGTGCCTGGAGTACCCAGCCTTATAGCAATCAGCCCCAGCATTTT. Translating it yields CAWSTQPYSNQPQHF.

The gene calls are TRBV5-1 and TRBJ1-2; D is unclear. V shed 0 bases and J shed 4 bases, with 16 bases lying between them. The CDR3 is 16 amino acids. The germline gives CDR1 SGHRS, CDR2 YFSETQ. As DNA, the CDR3 is TGCGCCAGCAGCTTGGGTGGTTGGACGGACCTCTATGGCTACACCTTC. Translated: CASSLGGWTDLYGYTF. Full variable domain (missing parts from reference TRBV5-1 and TRBJ1-2): KAGVTQTPRYLIKTRGQQVTLSCSPISGHRSVSWYQQTPGQGLQFLFEYFSETQRNKGNFPGRFSGRQFSNSRSEMNVSTLELGDSALYLCASSLGGWTDLYGYTFGSGTRLTVV.

The chain is built from TRBV2 and TRBJ2-7, with D maybe TRBD1 (7 bases). Trimming left V 2 bases short and J 4 bases short, with 21 bases between. The germline V gene encodes CDR1 SNHLY and CDR2 FYNNEI. This CDR3 has 17 residues. CDR3 loop: CASSEPLLPGGHYEQYF. The CDR3 nucleotides are TGTGCCAGCAGTGAACCGCTCCTCCCAGGGGGGCATTACGAGCAGTACTTC. The variable domain in full, completed from reference TRBV2 and TRBJ2-7, reads EPEVTQTPSHQVTQMGQEVILRCVPISNHLYFYWYRQILGQKVEFLVSFYNNEISEKSEIFDDQFSVERPDGSNFTLKIRSTKLEDSAMYFCASSEPLLPGGHYEQYFGPGTRLTVT.

This CDR3 is CASSLGQGAISYEQYF. CDR3 bases: TGTGCCAGCAGCTTAGGCCAGGGGGCGATTTCCTACGAGCAGTACTTC. This rearrangement joins TRBV7-2 to TRBJ2-7; TRBD1 matches at 8 bases. Per germline, CDR1 SGHTA and CDR2 FQGNSA. This CDR3 spans 16 amino acids. The trim removed 1 base at V and 1 base at J, leaving 6 bases unmatched. Full variable domain (rest looked up from reference TRBV7-2 and TRBJ2-7): GAGVSQSPSNKVTEKGKDVELRCDPISGHTALYWYRQSLGQGLEFLIYFQGNSAPDKSGLPSDRFSAERTGGSVSTLTIQRTQQEDSAVYLCASSLGQGAISYEQYFGPGTRLTVT.

The chain joins TRBV4-3 to TRBJ1-6; TRBD1 is a possible D gene (5 bases). V was cut by 0 bases and J by 8 bases, with 14 bases left in between. The CDR3 contains 16 residues. Germline CDR1 is LGHNA and CDR2 is YSLEER. The CDR3 here is CASSQDRVGTHSPLHF. In DNA form, the CDR3 reads TGCGCCAGCAGCCAAGATAGGGTAGGGACCCATTCACCCCTCCACTTT.

This sequence joins TRBV10-3 and TRBJ1-5; D might be TRBD1 (5 bases). The CDR3 has 14 residues. The V gene's germline CDR1 is ENHRY and CDR2 SYGVKD. Trimming pared 4 bases from V and 2 bases from J, leaving 9 bases between. The chain's CDR3 is CAISVGGGNQPQHF. The CDR3 nucleotides read TGTGCCATCAGTGTCGGGGGTGGCAATCAGCCCCAGCATTTT.

The table lists this clone with a count of one. The chain links TRBV6-4 to TRBJ1-2; TRBD1 aligns across 8 bases. The CDR3 contains 14 residues. The V and J ends lost 4 bases and 8 bases, in that order; junction bases with no gene match: 9. Per the germline V gene, CDR1 is MRHNA and CDR2 is SNTAGT. CDR3 residues: CASSASRTGLGYTF. The CDR3 region has the DNA TGTGCCAGCAGTGCTTCCCGGACAGGGCTCGGCTACACCTTC.

In regard to this clone: One end of the junction fails to match germline, which may point to a read error. V is TRBV5-8 and J is TRBJ1-5, with a weak D call TRBD1 (5 bases). The CDR3 runs to 14 residues. Germline assignment: CDR1 SGHTS and CDR2 YDEGEE. The CDR3 DNA reads as TGTGCCAGCACCTTGGGGGGGAGCAATCAGCCCCAGCATTTT. Translation: CASTLGGSNQPQHF.

The rearrangement uses TRBV10-2 and TRBJ1-5, with 8 nucleotides matching TRBD1. Trimming cost V 5 bases and J 2 bases; bases outside gene matches: 5. The germline gives CDR1 WSHSY, CDR2 SAAADI. This CDR3 comprises 15 residues. CDR3 coding DNA: TGCGCCAGCAGTCTGACAGGGGAGGGCAATCAGCCCCAGCATTTT. Protein product: CASSLTGEGNQPQHF.

CDR3 nucleotides: TGCGCCAGCAGTGAGTCGCGACTAGCGGGGGCCGCAGATACGCAGTATTTT. As protein: CASSESRLAGAADTQYF. This rearrangement joins TRBV10-1 to TRBJ2-3; 12 nucleotides align to TRBD2. V dropped 0 bases and J dropped 4; count of bases not matched to a gene: 5. The germline V gene has CDR1 WNHNN and CDR2 SYGVQD (reference sequence). This CDR3 has 17 residues.

The chain is built from TRBV30 and TRBJ1-1; D may be TRBD1 (5 bases). This CDR3 spans 13 amino acids. Trimming removed 4 bases from V and 10 bases from J, with 19 bases in between. The germline CDR1 and CDR2 sequences are GTSNPN and SVGIG (reference sequence). DNA for the CDR3: TGTGCCTGGACCGGGGGTTTAGAAGACTCAGCTTTCTTT. Residues: CAWTGGLEDSAFF. Supplemented by reference TRBV30 and TRBJ1-1, the full variable domain reads SQTIHQWPATLVQPVGSPLSLECTVEGTSNPNLYWYRQAAGRGLQLLFYSVGIGQISSEVPQNLSASRPQDRQFILSSKKLLLSDSGFYLCAWTGGLEDSAFFGQGTRLTVV.

The V call is TRBV19, the J call TRBJ2-7; the D is unclear. CDR3 length equals 15 residues. The ends were cut back, 5 bases at V and 5 bases at J, with 19 bases in the middle. CDR1 LNHDA and CDR2 SQIVND come from the germline V gene (reference sequence). In DNA, the CDR3 is TGTGCCAGTAGTCTTAGAGACGCCCTTTACGACGAGCAGTACTTC. Its protein is CASSLRDALYDEQYF.

The chain recombines TRBV2 with TRBJ1-1; D gene unclear. CDR3 length: 12 amino acids. In germline, CDR1 is SNHLY, CDR2 FYNNEI. The ends were cut back, 9 bases at V and 1 base at J, with 9 bases in the middle. CDR3 DNA sequence: TGTGCCAGTGGCCCGGCGAACACTGAAGCTTTCTTT. It specifies CASGPANTEAFF.

V and J are TRBV7-8 and TRBJ2-3, with a weak D call TRBD1 (5 bases). CDR3 length: 16 residues. Germline lookup yields CDR1 SGHVS and CDR2 FQNEAQ. Trimming cost V 2 bases and J 3 bases, with 15 bases left between them. The DNA for the CDR3 is TGTGCCAGCAGCTTATGGCGACAGTCGTCGACAGATACGCAGTATTTT. This codes for CASSLWRQSSTDTQYF.

This clone has just one count. V and J are TRBV29-1 and TRBJ2-1, with a tentative D call TRBD2 (7 bases). Trimming removed 7 bases from V and 2 bases from J, with 15 bases in between. The CDR3 runs to 14 residues. Germline V gene lookup returns CDR1 SQVTM and CDR2 ANQGSEA. This CDR3 is CSGKRGGAYNEQFF. DNA for the CDR3: TGCAGCGGAAAACGCGGGGGCGCCTACAATGAGCAGTTCTTC.

The gene calls are TRBV18 and TRBJ2-1; perhaps TRBD2 as D (6 bases). V lost 2 bases to trimming and J lost 7 bases, with 15 bases between them. Germline CDR1 is KGHSH and CDR2 is LQKENI. The CDR3 length is 15 residues. The DNA of the CDR3 is TGTGCCAGCTCACCATCTAGCGCGACGATAAATGAGCAGTTCTTC. Residues: CASSPSSATINEQFF.

V usage is TRBV5-1 and J usage is TRBJ1-2, with 8 bases fitting TRBD1. CDR1 is SGHRS, CDR2 YFSETQ, per germline. J was trimmed by 8 bases and V by 1 base; bases with no gene match: 10. The CDR3 is made up of 15 amino acids. CDR3: CASSLRGQGAQGYTF. The CDR3 nucleotides read TGCGCCAGCAGCTTGCGCGGGCAGGGGGCGCAAGGCTACACCTTC. Full variable domain (remainder filled in from reference TRBV5-1 and TRBJ1-2): KAGVTQTPRYLIKTRGQQVTLSCSPISGHRSVSWYQQTPGQGLQFLFEYFSETQRNKGNFPGRFSGRQFSNSRSEMNVSTLELGDSALYLCASSLRGQGAQGYTFGSGTRLTVV.

The J gene is TRBJ2-6, the V gene TRBV28, with 11 bases fitting TRBD2. Germline V gene lookup returns CDR1 MDHEN and CDR2 SYDVKM. This CDR3 has 17 amino acids. J gave up 5 bases and V 6 bases, and 9 bases lay outside the gene matches. CDR3 region: CASSRGLADRWANVLTF. DNA of the CDR3: TGTGCCAGCAGCCGGGGACTAGCGGACCGCTGGGCCAACGTCCTGACTTTC.

In DNA, the CDR3 is TGCGCCAGCAGCTTGAGGCCAGATAGCAATCAGCCCCAGCATTTT. It yields the protein CASSLRPDSNQPQHF. The chain links TRBV5-1 to TRBJ1-5; no clear D gene. V was pared by 1 base and J by 0 bases, with 8 bases between. The CDR3 contains 15 residues. Germline V lookup: CDR1 SGHRS, CDR2 YFSETQ.

V and J are TRBV7-2 and TRBJ1-2, with 9 bases fitting TRBD1. Germline V lookup: CDR1 SGHTA, CDR2 FQGNSA. This CDR3 comprises 14 residues. The J segment lost 8 bases and the V segment lost 2 bases, leaving 6 bases of the junction unmatched. Here the CDR3 DNA reads TGTGCCAGCAGCTTACAACAGGGGGCGAGGGGCTACACCTTC. Protein: CASSLQQGARGYTF.

The chain couples TRBV6-1 to TRBJ1-2, with a tentative D call TRBD1 (5 bases). Trimming took 2 bases from V and 0 from J, leaving 19 bases between them. Germline V gene lookup returns CDR1 MNHNS and CDR2 SASEGT. The CDR3 loop spans 18 amino acids. The CDR3 protein is CASSEHFEGLAANYGYTF. CDR3 in DNA: TGTGCCAGCAGTGAACATTTTGAGGGACTAGCAGCTAACTATGGCTACACCTTC.

V gene TRBV18 combines with J gene TRBJ2-5; TRBD1 agrees at 9 bases. The CDR3 consists of 14 residues. Germline values: CDR1 KGHSH, CDR2 LQKENI. J was trimmed by 2 bases and V by 4 bases; bases with no gene match: 2. The DNA of the CDR3 is TGTGCCAGCTCACAAGGGACAGGGCAAGAGACCCAGTACTTC. Residues: CASSQGTGQETQYF.

This chain connects TRBV29-1 to TRBJ2-5; 12 bases agree with TRBD2. CDR1 and CDR2 from the germline V gene are SQVTM and ANQGSEA. The CDR3 loop spans 13 amino acids. The V and J ends lost 7 bases and 5 bases, in that order; junction bases with no gene match: 5. The CDR3 loop reads CSARTSGAETQYF. The DNA for the CDR3 is TGCAGCGCACGGACTAGCGGGGCGGAGACCCAGTACTTC.

The V gene is TRBV27, the J gene TRBJ1-5, with TRBD1 as a possible D gene (5 bases). CDR3 length equals 15 residues. Trimming cost V 3 bases and J 2 bases, with 11 bases left between them. CDR1 MNHEY and CDR2 SMNVEV come from the germline V gene (reference sequence). The CDR3 reads CASSLSRAGNQPQHF. The DNA for the CDR3 is TGTGCCAGCAGTTTGTCCAGGGCCGGCAATCAGCCCCAGCATTTT.

J is TRBJ1-2 and V is TRBV5-6; 8 bases are a match to TRBD1. The CDR3 is made up of 16 amino acids. The V gene end was trimmed by 2 bases and the J gene end by 3 bases; junction bases not matched to a gene: 9. Per germline, CDR1 SGHDT and CDR2 YYEEEE. The CDR3 loop reads CASSLQGTGRDYGYTF. DNA for the CDR3: TGTGCCAGCAGCTTACAGGGGACAGGCCGAGACTATGGCTACACCTTC.

The chain has TRBV28 and TRBJ1-1; D is possibly TRBD1 (5 bases). CDR3 size: 14 residues. Germline V gene data show CDR1 as MDHEN and CDR2 as SYDVKM. Trimming cost V 8 bases and J 1 base, with 14 bases left between them. CDR3 DNA: TGTGCCAGCTCCCGAGGGGCATCGAACACTGAAGCTTTCTTT. Translated: CASSRGASNTEAFF.

The rearrangement links TRBV7-8 to TRBJ2-1; 12 bases align to TRBD2. The CDR3 consists of 16 residues. The germline V gene has CDR1 SGHVS and CDR2 FQNEAQ. With 6 bases clipped from V and 6 bases from J, the junction kept 9 bases outside the gene matches. The CDR3 region is CASRGRPGLAGNEQFF. The CDR3, as DNA: TGTGCCAGCAGGGGACGTCCGGGACTAGCGGGCAATGAGCAGTTCTTC.

CDR3 sequence: CASSIGSGGRFLYGYTF. The CDR3 DNA reads as TGTGCCAGTAGTATAGGCTCAGGTGGCAGATTCCTCTATGGCTACACCTTC. The chain has TRBV19 and TRBJ1-2; D ambiguous. V dropped 1 base and J dropped 4 bases, with 19 bases sitting between them. The CDR3 runs to 17 residues. Germline V gene sequence: CDR1 LNHDA, CDR2 SQIVND (reference sequence).